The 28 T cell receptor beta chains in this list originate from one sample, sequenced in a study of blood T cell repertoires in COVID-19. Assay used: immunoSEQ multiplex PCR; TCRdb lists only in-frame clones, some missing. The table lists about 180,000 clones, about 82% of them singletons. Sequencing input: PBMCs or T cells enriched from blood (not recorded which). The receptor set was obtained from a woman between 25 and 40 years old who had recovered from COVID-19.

Here the CDR3 reads CASSADYGYTF. The CDR3 DNA sequence: TGTGCCAGTAGTGCAGATTATGGCTACACCTTC. The rearrangement joins TRBV19 to TRBJ1-2; no definite D call. Germline V gene lookup returns CDR1 LNHDA and CDR2 SQIVND (reference sequence). CDR3 size: 11 residues. V lost 5 bases and J lost 5, with 6 bases in between.

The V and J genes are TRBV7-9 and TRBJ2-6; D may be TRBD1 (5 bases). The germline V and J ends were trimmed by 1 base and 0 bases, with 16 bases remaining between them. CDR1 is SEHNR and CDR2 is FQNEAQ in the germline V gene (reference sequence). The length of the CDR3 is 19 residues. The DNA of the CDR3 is TGTGCCAGCAGCTTAGATAGACGGCAGGGAAGCTCTGGGGCCAACGTCCTGACTTTC. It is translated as CASSLDRRQGSSGANVLTF.

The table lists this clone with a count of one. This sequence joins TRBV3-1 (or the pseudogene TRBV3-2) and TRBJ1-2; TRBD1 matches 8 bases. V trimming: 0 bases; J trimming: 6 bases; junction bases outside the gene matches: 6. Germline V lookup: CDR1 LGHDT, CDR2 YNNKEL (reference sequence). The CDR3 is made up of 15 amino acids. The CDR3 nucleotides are TGTGCCAGCAGCCAAGATCAGGGGGCAGGCCATGGCTACACCTTC. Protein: CASSQDQGAGHGYTF.

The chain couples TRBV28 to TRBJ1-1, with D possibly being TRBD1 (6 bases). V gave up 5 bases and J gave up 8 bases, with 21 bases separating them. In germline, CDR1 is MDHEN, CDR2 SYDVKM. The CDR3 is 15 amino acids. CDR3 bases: TGTGCCAGCAGTCCAAAAAACAGGGTTCAAAGCGAAGCTTTCTTT. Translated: CASSPKNRVQSEAFF. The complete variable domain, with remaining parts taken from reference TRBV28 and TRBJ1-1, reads DVKVTQSSRYLVKRTGEKVFLECVQDMDHENMFWYRQDPGLGLRLIYFSYDVKMKEKGDIPEGYSVSREKKERFSLILESASTNQTSMYLCASSPKNRVQSEAFFGQGTRLTVV.

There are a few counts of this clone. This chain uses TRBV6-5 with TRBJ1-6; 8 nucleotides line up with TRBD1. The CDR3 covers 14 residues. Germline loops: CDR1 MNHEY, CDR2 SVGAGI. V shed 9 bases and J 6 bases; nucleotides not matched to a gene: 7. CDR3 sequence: CASGRGRGNSPLHF. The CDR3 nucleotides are TGTGCCAGTGGCAGGGGGCGCGGTAATTCACCCCTCCACTTT.

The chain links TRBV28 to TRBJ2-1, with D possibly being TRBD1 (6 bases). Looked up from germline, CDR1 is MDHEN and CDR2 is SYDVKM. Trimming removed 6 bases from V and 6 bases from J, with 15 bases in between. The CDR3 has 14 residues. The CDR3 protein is CASRAGAKSNEQFF. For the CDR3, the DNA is TGTGCCAGCAGGGCAGGGGCCAAAAGCAATGAGCAGTTCTTC.

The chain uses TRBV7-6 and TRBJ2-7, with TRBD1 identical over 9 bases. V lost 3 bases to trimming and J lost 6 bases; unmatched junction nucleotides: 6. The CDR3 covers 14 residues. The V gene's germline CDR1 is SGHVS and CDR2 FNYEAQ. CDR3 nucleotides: TGTGCCAGCAGCTTCTCGGACAGGGGTACCGAGCAGTACTTC. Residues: CASSFSDRGTEQYF.

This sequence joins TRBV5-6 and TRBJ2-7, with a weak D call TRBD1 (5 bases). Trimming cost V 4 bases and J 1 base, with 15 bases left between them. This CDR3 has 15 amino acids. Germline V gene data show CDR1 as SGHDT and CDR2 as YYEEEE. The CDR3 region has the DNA TGTGCCAGCAGCCCCCAATGGGGCAGATCCTACGAGCAGTACTTC. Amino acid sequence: CASSPQWGRSYEQYF.

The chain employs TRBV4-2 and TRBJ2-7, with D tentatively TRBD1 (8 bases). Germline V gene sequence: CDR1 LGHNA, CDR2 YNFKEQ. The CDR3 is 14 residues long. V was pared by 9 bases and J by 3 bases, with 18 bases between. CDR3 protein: CASRQRDRIYEQYF. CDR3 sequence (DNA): TGTGCCAGTCGTCAGCGGGACAGGATCTACGAGCAGTACTTC.

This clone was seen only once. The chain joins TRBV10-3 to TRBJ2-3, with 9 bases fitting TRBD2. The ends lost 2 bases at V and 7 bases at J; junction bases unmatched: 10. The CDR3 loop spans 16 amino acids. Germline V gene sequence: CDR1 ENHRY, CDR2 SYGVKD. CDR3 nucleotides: TGTGCCATCAGTGAGGCTAGCGGGACCGGTACAAATACGCAGTATTTT. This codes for CAISEASGTGTNTQYF.

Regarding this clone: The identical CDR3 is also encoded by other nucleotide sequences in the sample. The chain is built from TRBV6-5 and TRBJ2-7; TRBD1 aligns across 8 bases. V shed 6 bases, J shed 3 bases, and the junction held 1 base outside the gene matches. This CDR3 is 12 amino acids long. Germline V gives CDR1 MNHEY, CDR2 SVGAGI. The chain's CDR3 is CASRGQGYEQYF. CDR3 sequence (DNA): TGTGCCAGCAGAGGACAGGGCTACGAGCAGTACTTC.

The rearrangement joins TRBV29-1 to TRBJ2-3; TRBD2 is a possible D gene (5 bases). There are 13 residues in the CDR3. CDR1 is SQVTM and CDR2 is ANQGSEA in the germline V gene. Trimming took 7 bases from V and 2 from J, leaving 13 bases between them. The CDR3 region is CSAIGLPTDTQYF. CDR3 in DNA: TGCAGCGCGATTGGACTTCCCACAGATACGCAGTATTTT.

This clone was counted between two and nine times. The DNA for the CDR3 is TGTGCCAGTAGTATAGGGACAGGGGGCCGTCAGCCCCAGCATTTT. Translated: CASSIGTGGRQPQHF. The chain links TRBV19 to TRBJ1-5; 11 bases fit TRBD1. The CDR3 covers 15 residues. Germline V CDR1 and CDR2: LNHDA, SQIVND (reference sequence). J gave up 6 bases and V 1 base, and 2 bases lay outside the gene matches.

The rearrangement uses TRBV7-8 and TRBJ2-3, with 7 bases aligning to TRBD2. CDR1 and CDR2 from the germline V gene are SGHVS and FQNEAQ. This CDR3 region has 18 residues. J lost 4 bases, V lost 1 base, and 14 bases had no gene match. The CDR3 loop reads CASSLEGAAGVPPDTQYF. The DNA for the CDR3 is TGTGCCAGCAGCTTAGAAGGAGCGGCGGGAGTTCCTCCAGATACGCAGTATTTT.

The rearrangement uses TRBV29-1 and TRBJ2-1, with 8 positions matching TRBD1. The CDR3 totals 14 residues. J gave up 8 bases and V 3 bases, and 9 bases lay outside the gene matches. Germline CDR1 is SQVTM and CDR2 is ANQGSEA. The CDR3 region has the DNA TGCAGCGTTGATCTTACAGGGGGAATAGATGAGCAGTTCTTC. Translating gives CSVDLTGGIDEQFF.

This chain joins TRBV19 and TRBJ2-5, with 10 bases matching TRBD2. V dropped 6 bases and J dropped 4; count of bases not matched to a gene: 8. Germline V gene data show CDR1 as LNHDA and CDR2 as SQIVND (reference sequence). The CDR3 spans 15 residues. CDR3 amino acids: CASRSKAGGLETQYF. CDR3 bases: TGTGCCAGTAGATCTAAAGCGGGAGGGCTAGAGACCCAGTACTTC.

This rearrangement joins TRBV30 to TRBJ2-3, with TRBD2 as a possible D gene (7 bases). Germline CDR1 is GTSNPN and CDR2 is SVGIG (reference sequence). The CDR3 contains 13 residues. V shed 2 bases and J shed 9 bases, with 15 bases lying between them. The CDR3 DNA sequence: TGTGCCTGGAGTATAGTAGGGGGGGGAACGCAGTATTTT. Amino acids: CAWSIVGGGTQYF.

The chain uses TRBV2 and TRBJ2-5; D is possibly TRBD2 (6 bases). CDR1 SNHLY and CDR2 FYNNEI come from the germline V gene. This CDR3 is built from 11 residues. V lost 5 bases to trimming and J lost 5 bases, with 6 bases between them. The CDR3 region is CASSRGETQYF. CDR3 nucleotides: TGTGCCAGCAGTCGGGGGGAGACCCAGTACTTC. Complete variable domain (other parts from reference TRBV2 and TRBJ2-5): EPEVTQTPSHQVTQMGQEVILRCVPISNHLYFYWYRQILGQKVEFLVSFYNNEISEKSEIFDDQFSVERPDGSNFTLKIRSTKLEDSAMYFCASSRGETQYFGPGTRLLVL.

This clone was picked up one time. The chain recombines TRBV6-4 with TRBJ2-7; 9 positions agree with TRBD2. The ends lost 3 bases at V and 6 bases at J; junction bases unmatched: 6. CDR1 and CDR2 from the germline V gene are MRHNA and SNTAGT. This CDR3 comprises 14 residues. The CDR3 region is CASSELAGYGEQYF. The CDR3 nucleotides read TGTGCCAGCAGTGAACTAGCGGGTTACGGCGAGCAGTACTTC.

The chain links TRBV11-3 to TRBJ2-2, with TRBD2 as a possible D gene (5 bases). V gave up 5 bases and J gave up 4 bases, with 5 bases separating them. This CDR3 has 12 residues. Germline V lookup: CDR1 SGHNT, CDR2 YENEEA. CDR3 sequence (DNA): TGTGCCAGCAGCCGGGGCACCGGGGAGCTGTTTTTT. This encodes CASSRGTGELFF.

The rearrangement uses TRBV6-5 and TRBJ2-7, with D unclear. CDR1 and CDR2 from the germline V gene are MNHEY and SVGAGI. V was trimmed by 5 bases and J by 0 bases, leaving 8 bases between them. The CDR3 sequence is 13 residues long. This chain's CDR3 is CASSRESSYEQYF. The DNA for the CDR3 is TGTGCCAGCAGTCGCGAGAGCTCCTACGAGCAGTACTTC.

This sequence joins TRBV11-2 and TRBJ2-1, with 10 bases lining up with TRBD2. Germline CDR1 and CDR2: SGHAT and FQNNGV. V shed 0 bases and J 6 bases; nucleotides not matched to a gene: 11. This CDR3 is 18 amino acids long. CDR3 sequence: CASSLEWASGSRSNEQFF. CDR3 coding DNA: TGTGCCAGCAGCTTAGAATGGGCTAGCGGGAGCCGCAGCAATGAGCAGTTCTTC.

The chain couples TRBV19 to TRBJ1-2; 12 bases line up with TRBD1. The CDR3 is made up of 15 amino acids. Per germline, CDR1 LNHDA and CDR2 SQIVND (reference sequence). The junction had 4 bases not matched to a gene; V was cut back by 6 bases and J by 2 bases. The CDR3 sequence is CASRRDRGRNYGYTF. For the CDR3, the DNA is TGTGCCAGTAGGAGGGACAGGGGGCGGAACTATGGCTACACCTTC.

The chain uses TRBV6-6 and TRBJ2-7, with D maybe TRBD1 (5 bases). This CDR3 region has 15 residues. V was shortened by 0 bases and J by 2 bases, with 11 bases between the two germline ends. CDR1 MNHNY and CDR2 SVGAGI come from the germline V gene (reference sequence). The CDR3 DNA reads TGTGCCAGCAGTTACTCGGCAGGGCTTACCTACGAGCAGTACTTC. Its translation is CASSYSAGLTYEQYF.

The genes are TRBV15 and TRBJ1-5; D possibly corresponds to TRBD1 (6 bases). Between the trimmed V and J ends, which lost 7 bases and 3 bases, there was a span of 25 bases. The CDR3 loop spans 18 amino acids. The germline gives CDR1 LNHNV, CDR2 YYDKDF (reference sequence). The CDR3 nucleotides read TGTGCCACCAAAAAAGGACAGTCCAAGTTTGGGGACAATCAGCCCCAGCATTTT. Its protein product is CATKKGQSKFGDNQPQHF.

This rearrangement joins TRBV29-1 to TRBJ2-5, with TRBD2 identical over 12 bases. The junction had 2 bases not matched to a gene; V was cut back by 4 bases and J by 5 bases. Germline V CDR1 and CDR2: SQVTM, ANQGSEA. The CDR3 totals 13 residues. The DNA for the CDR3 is TGCAGCGTTGGTCTAGCGGGAGGGGAGACCCAGTACTTC. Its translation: CSVGLAGGETQYF.

CDR3 region: CASSFSRDEKLFF. The CDR3 DNA reads as TGTGCCAGCAGCTTTTCCAGGGATGAAAAACTGTTTTTT. The chain joins TRBV11-2 to TRBJ1-4; tentative D call: TRBD1 (5 bases). There are 13 residues in the CDR3. Germline CDR1 is SGHAT and CDR2 is FQNNGV. V lost 3 bases and J 6 bases, leaving 8 bases between the germline ends. Filled out from reference TRBV11-2 and TRBJ1-4, the complete variable domain reads EAGVAQSPRYKIIEKRQSVAFWCNPISGHATLYWYQQILGQGPKLLIQFQNNGVVDDSQLPKDRFSAERLKGVDSTLKIQPAKLEDSAVYLCASSFSRDEKLFFGSGTQLSVL.

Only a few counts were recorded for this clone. This CDR3 is CATSRDRGQGYEKLFF. The CDR3 nucleotides read TGTGCCACCAGCAGAGATCGCGGGCAGGGGTATGAAAAACTGTTTTTT. The chain recombines TRBV15 with TRBJ1-4; TRBD1 is a possible D gene (6 bases). The germline V and J ends were trimmed by 0 bases and 6 bases, with 14 bases remaining between them. The CDR3 runs to 16 residues. The germline V gene has CDR1 LNHNV and CDR2 YYDKDF (reference sequence).